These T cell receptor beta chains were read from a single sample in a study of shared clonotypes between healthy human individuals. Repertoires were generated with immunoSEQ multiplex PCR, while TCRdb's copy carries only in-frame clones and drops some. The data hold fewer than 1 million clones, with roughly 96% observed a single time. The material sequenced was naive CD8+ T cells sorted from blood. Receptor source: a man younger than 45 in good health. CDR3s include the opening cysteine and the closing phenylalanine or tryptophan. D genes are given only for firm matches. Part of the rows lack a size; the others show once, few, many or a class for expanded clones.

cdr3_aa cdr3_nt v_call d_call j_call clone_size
CASPKVGGTDTQYF TGTGCCAGCCCAAAGGTGGGAGGCACAGATACGCAGTATTTT TRBV2 . TRBJ2-3 .
CSASSRDPSYEQYF TGCAGCGCTTCGTCGCGGGACCCCTCCTACGAGCAGTACTTC TRBV29-1 . TRBJ2-7 once
CASSPLGFSQETQYF TGTGCCAGCTCACCCCTTGGGTTTAGCCAAGAGACCCAGTACTTC TRBV18 . TRBJ2-5 .
CASSLVGSIYEQYF TGTGCCAGCAGCTTGGTGGGGTCGATCTACGAGCAGTACTTC TRBV5-6 . TRBJ2-7 .
CASSYGQGINSPLHF TGTGCCAGCAGTTACGGACAGGGGATCAATTCACCCCTCCACTTT TRBV6-6 TRBD1 TRBJ1-6 .
CASGANIQYF TGTGCCTCAGGAGCTAACATTCAGTACTTC TRBV9 . TRBJ2-4 .
CASSQGVGPGHEQYF TGCGCCAGCAGCCAAGGGGTCGGGCCCGGACACGAGCAGTACTTC TRBV4-3 . TRBJ2-7 .
CASSLSSEGTYEQYF TGTGCCAGCAGTTTATCGAGTGAGGGGACCTACGAGCAGTACTTC TRBV27 . TRBJ2-7 .
CSVGRLAGAYEQYF TGCAGCGTGGGAAGGCTAGCGGGAGCCTACGAGCAGTACTTC TRBV29-1 TRBD2 TRBJ2-7 .
CAISESPSGSDEQFF TGTGCCATCAGTGAGTCGCCTAGCGGGAGTGATGAGCAGTTCTTC TRBV10-3 TRBD2 TRBJ2-1 .
CAWSLGIDYEQYF TGTGCCTGGAGTTTGGGTATTGACTACGAGCAGTACTTC TRBV30 . TRBJ2-7 .
CASSESKGYEQYF TGCGCCAGCAGTGAGTCGAAGGGGTACGAGCAGTACTTC TRBV10-1 . TRBJ2-7 .
CASSSEWTSGRSEQFF TGTGCCAGCAGCTCGGAATGGACTAGCGGGAGGTCCGAGCAGTTCTTC TRBV11-2 TRBD2 TRBJ2-1 .
CASSWGQGTDTQYF TGCGCCAGCAGCTGGGGACAGGGCACAGATACGCAGTATTTT TRBV5-1 TRBD1 TRBJ2-3 .
CASSQELAGVDTQYF TGCGCCAGCAGCCAAGAACTAGCGGGAGTTGATACGCAGTATTTT TRBV4-1 TRBD2 TRBJ2-3 once
CASGWTSGGYEQYF TGCGCCAGCGGCTGGACTAGCGGGGGGTACGAGCAGTACTTC TRBV5-1 TRBD2 TRBJ2-7 .
CASSKGTSGTNEQFF TGTGCCAGCAGTAAGGGGACTAGCGGGACCAATGAGCAGTTCTTC TRBV27 TRBD2 TRBJ2-1 once
CSVRGPGGNEQFF TGCAGCGTTAGGGGCCCTGGGGGGAATGAGCAGTTCTTC TRBV29-1 . TRBJ2-1 .
CASTKWELITDTQYF TGTGCCAGCACCAAATGGGAGCTTATCACAGATACGCAGTATTTT TRBV28 . TRBJ2-3 .
CASTEAGGKSPYEQYF TGTGCCAGCACCGAAGCGGGAGGCAAATCACCGTACGAGCAGTACTTC TRBV7-9 TRBD2 TRBJ2-7 .
CASSQDQITYEQYF TGCGCCAGCAGCCAAGATCAGATTACCTACGAGCAGTACTTC TRBV4-1 . TRBJ2-7 .